The 24 T cell receptor beta chains given below trace back to one sample, sequenced in a study of T-cell memory formation after mild COVID-19. TCRdb analysed the 5' RACE reads with MiXCR anew, one entry per CDR3 protein. Among around 180,000 distinct CDR3 sequences, roughly 20% were seen once, and the ten largest hold roughly 3.9%. The source material was PBMCs or a T cell subset sorted from them (not recorded which). The receptors stem from a man between 18 and 35 years old who had mild COVID-19 (a few samples of this study predate the infection). Cell type and time point are not known.

The sample holds a few counts of this clonotype. The gene calls are TRBV12-3 or TRBV12-4 and TRBJ1-5, with a weak D call TRBD1 (6 bases). The ends were cut back, 4 bases at V and 1 base at J, with 14 bases in the middle. The CDR3 is 16 residues long. This chain's CDR3 is CASSSQGRESNQPQHF. The CDR3 DNA reads as TGTGCCAGCAGTTCCCAGGGGAGGGAGAGCAATCAGCCCCAGCATTTT.

This chain joins TRBV6-6 and TRBJ2-7; D remains ambiguous. Germline CDR1 reads MNHNY; CDR2 reads SVGAGI (reference sequence). The CDR3 totals 13 residues. The V end was cut by 4 bases, the J end by 3 bases, with 10 bases between. CDR3 bases: TGTGCCAGCAGTTTCATGCATGGCTACGAGCAGTACGTC. As protein: CASSFMHGYEQYV.

This clonotype showed up just a few times. The CDR3 spells CASSKGSLRSYEQYF. In nucleotides, the CDR3 is TGTGCCAGCAGCAAAGGATCTCTTCGCTCCTACGAGCAGTACTTC. The chain is built from TRBV21-1 and TRBJ2-7. TRBV21-1 is a known pseudogene. The CDR3 covers 15 residues.

In its sample, this clonotype was seen a few times. The chain recombines TRBV2 with TRBJ1-5, with D uncertain. There are 13 residues in the CDR3. Per germline, CDR1 SNHLY and CDR2 FYNNEI. V lost 7 bases and J 1 base, leaving 8 bases between the germline ends. Here the CDR3 reads CASNEISNQPQHF. The CDR3 DNA is TGTGCCAGCAATGAGATAAGCAATCAGCCCCAGCATTTT.

The chain employs TRBV20-1 and TRBJ2-7, with D possibly being TRBD1 (6 bases). Germline V gene sequence: CDR1 DFQATT, CDR2 SNEGSKA (reference sequence). The CDR3 loop spans 12 amino acids. V shed 5 bases and J shed 7 bases, with 15 bases lying between them. The CDR3 here is CSARQETWEQYV. CDR3 DNA: TGCAGTGCTCGACAGGAAACGTGGGAGCAGTACGTC.

The table lists this clonotype with many counts. The V call is TRBV7-9, the J call TRBJ2-3; a possible D gene is TRBD2 (5 bases). In germline, CDR1 is SEHNR, CDR2 FQNEAQ (reference sequence). This CDR3 is 14 amino acids long. Trimming cost V 2 bases and J 3 bases, with 9 bases left between them. The DNA of the CDR3 is TGTGCCAGCAGCTTACCGCGGGTAACAGATACGCAGTATTTT. The encoded protein is CASSLPRVTDTQYF.

In its sample, this clonotype was seen a few times. V gene TRBV12-3 or TRBV12-4 combines with J gene TRBJ2-7; 8 bases match TRBD1. Trimming at V came to 5 bases and at J to 5 bases, leaving 8 bases not matched to a gene. There are 14 residues in the CDR3. CDR3 coding DNA: TGTGCCAGCAGTACAGGACAGGGTAACAACGAGCAGTACTTC. Protein: CASSTGQGNNEQYF.

This clonotype was counted a few times. CDR3 nucleotides: TGCAGTGCTAGAGATCGAAAGGGGCAAGGCGAGCAGTACGTC. The encoded protein is CSARDRKGQGEQYV. The V call is TRBV20-1, the J call TRBJ2-7, with D possibly being TRBD1 (5 bases). V lost 0 bases to trimming and J lost 6 bases, with 15 bases between them. Germline V CDR1 and CDR2: DFQATT, SNEGSKA (reference sequence). This CDR3 has 14 amino acids.

The V and J genes are TRBV7-9 and TRBJ2-3; 9 bases map to TRBD1. The CDR3 consists of 14 residues. V was clipped by 5 bases and J by 4 bases; unmatched bases: 4. Germline CDR1 and CDR2: SEHNR and FQNEAQ (reference sequence). The CDR3 spells CASSRQGGADTQYF. The CDR3 DNA sequence: TGTGCCAGCAGCCGACAGGGGGGAGCAGATACGCAGTATTTT.

This clonotype showed up just a few times. This chain uses TRBV12-3 or TRBV12-4 with TRBJ2-5; 7 positions match TRBD1. Trimming cost V 6 bases and J 1 base; bases outside gene matches: 11. This CDR3 region has 16 residues. CDR3 residues: CASSSRQGTVQETQYF. CDR3 DNA: TGTGCCAGCAGCTCTAGACAAGGGACAGTCCAAGAGACCCAGTACTTC.

The chain joins TRBV7-8 to TRBJ1-1; D may be TRBD1 (6 bases). Germline lookup yields CDR1 SGHVS and CDR2 FQNEAQ. V lost 3 bases and J 6 bases, leaving 20 bases between the germline ends. This CDR3 contains 16 residues. CDR3 in DNA: TGTGCCAGCAGCTTGGTTTGGGTCGAAACAGGGCCTGAAGCTTTCTTT. It yields the protein CASSLVWVETGPEAFF.

This clonotype was picked up a small number of times. J is TRBJ1-2 and V is TRBV5-1; possible D gene TRBD1, 5 bases. Germline CDR1 reads SGHRS; CDR2 reads YFSETQ. Trimming cost V 3 bases and J 4 bases, with 13 bases left between them. The CDR3 is 14 amino acids. The CDR3 is CASSYGTVVYGYTF. CDR3 nucleotide sequence: TGCGCCAGCAGCTACGGGACTGTGGTCTATGGCTACACCTTC.

This clonotype was observed once. The gene calls are TRBV6-6 and TRBJ2-1; 12 nucleotides agree with TRBD1. CDR3 length: 15 residues. Germline CDR1 MNHNY, CDR2 SVGAGI (reference sequence). V shed 2 bases, J shed 10 bases, and the junction held 6 bases outside the gene matches. CDR3 nucleotide sequence: TGTGCCAGCAGTTACGGGGGGACAGGGGGCGCGGAGCAGTTCTTC. It encodes CASSYGGTGGAEQFF.

This clonotype showed up many times. V and J are TRBV5-5 and TRBJ2-2; the D is unclear. V was cut by 0 bases and J by 7 bases, with 4 bases left in between. In germline, CDR1 is SGHKS, CDR2 YYEKEE (reference sequence). This CDR3 comprises 12 residues. CDR3 sequence: CASSLGGGELFF. The CDR3, as DNA: TGTGCCAGCAGCTTGGGTGGCGGGGAGCTGTTTTTT.

This clonotype was observed a few times. The chain couples TRBV5-1 to TRBJ2-5; D remains unclear. The CDR3 has 16 amino acids. Looked up from germline, CDR1 is SGHRS and CDR2 is YFSETQ. Deletions cut 1 base from V and 1 base from J, with 14 bases between. CDR3 coding DNA: TGCGCCAGCAGCTTGTTGGGTTGGGGTTCCCAAGAGACCCAGTACTTC. Its translation: CASSLLGWGSQETQYF.

This clonotype was counted at least ten times. V is TRBV5-1 and J is TRBJ2-3, with 8 bases identical to TRBD1. The CDR3 contains 15 residues. Germline values: CDR1 SGHRS, CDR2 YFSETQ. J gave up 4 bases and V 0 bases, and 4 bases lay outside the gene matches. The CDR3 DNA follows: TGCGCCAGCAGCTTGGTGGGACAGGCCCCAGATACGCAGTATTTT. This gives the protein CASSLVGQAPDTQYF. Full variable domain (outside the CDR3, taken from reference TRBV5-1 and TRBJ2-3): KAGVTQTPRYLIKTRGQQVTLSCSPISGHRSVSWYQQTPGQGLQFLFEYFSETQRNKGNFPGRFSGRQFSNSRSEMNVSTLELGDSALYLCASSLVGQAPDTQYFGPGTRLTVL.

The V gene is TRBV7-6, the J gene TRBJ1-1; tentative D call: TRBD1 (5 bases). CDR1 and CDR2 (germline): SGHVS, FNYEAQ. This CDR3 has 16 amino acids. V was clipped by 2 bases and J by 4 bases, with 17 bases between them. Here the CDR3 reads CASSLRAGTGGTEAFF. CDR3 nucleotide sequence: TGTGCCAGCAGCTTACGAGCCGGAACGGGGGGCACTGAAGCTTTCTTT.

The rearrangement links TRBV7-2 to TRBJ2-7; 7 bases line up with TRBD2. The CDR3 is 14 residues long. With V trimmed by 5 bases and J by 6 bases, 10 bases remained unmatched. Germline values: CDR1 SGHTA, CDR2 FQGNSA. The CDR3 DNA sequence: TGTGCCAGCAGCCCCCAGTGGGGGGGAGCCGAGCAGTACTTC. Translating gives CASSPQWGGAEQYF.

A few counts support this clonotype. This sequence joins TRBV4-1 and TRBJ2-6; unclear D gene. Germline V gene data show CDR1 as MGHRA and CDR2 as YSYEKL. The CDR3 runs 17 residues. The V and J ends lost 1 base and 0 bases respectively, with 10 bases between them. CDR3 loop: CASSQVLHGSGANVLTF. The CDR3 coding sequence is TGCGCCAGCAGCCAAGTTTTACATGGCTCTGGGGCCAACGTCCTGACTTTC.

Only a few counts were recorded for this clonotype. This rearrangement joins TRBV2 to TRBJ1-5, with 9 bases fitting TRBD1. V shed 5 bases, J shed 2 bases, and the junction held 4 bases outside the gene matches. Germline CDR1 and CDR2: SNHLY and FYNNEI. The CDR3 loop spans 15 amino acids. CDR3 nucleotides: TGTGCCAGCAGTTTCGACAGGGGGGGCAATCAGCCCCAGCATTTT. Protein sequence: CASSFDRGGNQPQHF.

A few counts support this clonotype. The rearrangement joins TRBV29-1 to TRBJ1-2; D remains unclear. Germline V gene data show CDR1 as SQVTM and CDR2 as ANQGSEA. CDR3 size: 13 residues. V was cut by 4 bases and J by 0 bases, with 9 bases left in between. The CDR3 DNA reads as TGCAGCGTTGTAACGGCCTCTAACTATGGCTACACCTTC. Its translation is CSVVTASNYGYTF.

The chain links TRBV27 to TRBJ1-4; D might be TRBD1 (5 bases). The V end lost 6 bases, the J end lost 8 bases, and 13 bases lay between the germline ends. The V gene's germline CDR1 is MNHEY and CDR2 SMNVEV (reference sequence). This CDR3 region has 13 residues. The CDR3 DNA reads TGTGCCAGCAGGTTCGGGGGTGGCGAAAAACTGTTTTTT. Translated, it gives CASRFGGGEKLFF.

This chain links TRBV5-6 with TRBJ2-5; 7 bases agree with TRBD2. The CDR3 extends over 18 amino acids. J was trimmed by 5 bases and V by 1 base; bases with no gene match: 17. In germline, CDR1 is SGHDT, CDR2 YYEEEE. Here the CDR3 reads CASSLSQLAYGGAETQYF. In nucleotides, the CDR3 is TGTGCCAGCAGCTTGTCTCAACTAGCGTATGGCGGCGCGGAGACCCAGTACTTC.

The gene calls are TRBV12-3 or TRBV12-4 and TRBJ1-1; unclear D gene. The CDR3 consists of 14 residues. Between the trimmed V and J ends, which lost 3 bases and 3 bases, there was a span of 11 bases. The CDR3 reads CASSFRAADTEAFF. The CDR3 DNA is TGTGCCAGCAGTTTTAGGGCAGCAGACACTGAAGCTTTCTTT.